Sequencing of this T cell receptor (beta chain) was carried out in a study of CD8 T cells in Susac syndrome. V was cut by 7 bases and J by 1 base, with 4 bases left in between. This CDR3 contains 10 residues. The germline V gene encodes CDR1 SQVTM and CDR2 ANQGSEA. Sequencing of TCR beta was carried out in blood CD8+ and CD4+ T cells. The authors reverse transcribed roughly 0.45 to 1 ug RNA with random hexamers. MiXCR was run by TCRdb on the immunoSEQ multiplex PCR reads, yielding one entry per CDR3 protein. Seen here are 200,000 to 300,000 distinct CDR3 sequences, just over 90% observed once, and the top ten hold 0.065% to 0.08%.

The chain recombines TRBV29-1 with TRBJ1-1, with D unresolved. Sequencing was performed on CD4+ T cells from PBMCs. This clonotype originated in a human donor with multiple sclerosis. CDR3 in DNA: TGCAGCGGAAAGAACACTGAAGCTTTCTTT. Translated, it gives CSGKNTEAFF.